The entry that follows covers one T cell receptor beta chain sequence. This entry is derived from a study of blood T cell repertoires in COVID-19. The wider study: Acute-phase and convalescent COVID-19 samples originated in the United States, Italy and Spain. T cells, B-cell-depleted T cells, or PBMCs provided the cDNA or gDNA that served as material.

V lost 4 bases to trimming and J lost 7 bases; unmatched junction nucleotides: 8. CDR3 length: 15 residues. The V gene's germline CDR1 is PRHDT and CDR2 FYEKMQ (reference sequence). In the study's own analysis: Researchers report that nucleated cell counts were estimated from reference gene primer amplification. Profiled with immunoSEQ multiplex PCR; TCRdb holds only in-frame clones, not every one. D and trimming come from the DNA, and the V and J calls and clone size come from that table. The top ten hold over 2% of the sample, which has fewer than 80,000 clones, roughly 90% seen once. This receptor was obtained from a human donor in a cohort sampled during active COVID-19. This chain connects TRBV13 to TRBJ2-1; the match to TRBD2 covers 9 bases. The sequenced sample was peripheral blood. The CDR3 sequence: CASSYGTSRGNEQFF. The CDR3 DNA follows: TGTGCCAGCAGCTACGGGACTAGCCGCGGAAATGAGCAGTTCTTC.